Listed below are T cell receptor beta chains from one sample, sequenced in a study of cytomegalovirus exposure and HLA in healthy donors. Using immunoSEQ multiplex PCR, the repertoire was profiled, and TCRdb retains in-frame clones only, with some absent. This table has about 160,000 clones, 86% appearing once. The sample was PBMCs. These receptors originate from a woman between 18 and 30 years old in good health and CMV-seronegative. Each CDR3 is given with its conserved first and last residue. D genes are given only for firm matches. Only some rows state a clone size, as once, few, many or a class for expanded clones.

TRBD2	TRBV5-1	13	TRBJ2-2	-	TGCGCCAGCTCTAGCGGGAGCACCGGGGAGCTGTTTTTT	CASSSGSTGELFF
-	TRBV30	14	TRBJ1-1	-	TGTGCCTGGAGTGCCCCTAACTTTAGCACTGAAGCTTTCTTT	CAWSAPNFSTEAFF
TRBD1	TRBV5-6	16	TRBJ1-2	-	TGTGCCAGCAGCCTATCTCTAGGACAGGGGGCGTACGGCTACACCTTC	CASSLSLGQGAYGYTF
-	TRBV15	17	TRBJ1-1	-	TGTGCCACCAGCAGAGAAAGCCTCGCAGGGGTAGGTGGGGAAGCTTTCTTT	CATSRESLAGVGGEAFF
TRBD2	TRBV10-3	14	TRBJ2-1	-	TGTGCCATCAGTGGGGCTAGCGGTTACAATGAGCAGTTCTTC	CAISGASGYNEQFF
TRBD1	TRBV7-9	13	TRBJ1-2	-	TGTGCCAGCAGTCCAGGGGGCGGCTATGGCTACACCTTC	CASSPGGGYGYTF
-	TRBV27	13	TRBJ2-7	-	TGTGCCAGCAGTCTGCGACTGGATTACGAGCAGTACTTC	CASSLRLDYEQYF
-	TRBV5-6	16	TRBJ2-7	-	TGTGCCAGCAGACGAAGCGGCATCCGAAGCTCCTACGAGCAGTACTTC	CASRRSGIRSSYEQYF
TRBD1	TRBV7-9	16	TRBJ1-2	-	TGTGCCAGCAGCTTAGCGCCGGGACAGGGGGACTATGGCTACACCTTC	CASSLAPGQGDYGYTF
-	TRBV4-2	17	TRBJ2-3	few	TGTGCCAGCAGCCAAGACCGACAGCCTATCCTCACAGATACGCAGTATTTT	CASSQDRQPILTDTQYF
TRBD1	TRBV29-1	13	TRBJ1-5	-	TGCAGCGTCCAGACAGGGAGCAATCAGCCCCAGCATTTT	CSVQTGSNQPQHF
TRBD1	TRBV20-1	11	TRBJ2-7	few	TGCAGTGCAGGGGGCATGAACGAGCAGTACTTC	CSAGGMNEQYF
-	TRBV20-1	10	TRBJ2-5	-	TGCAGTGCCACATTACTAGCCCAGTACTTC	CSATLLAQYF
TRBD1	TRBV2	15	TRBJ1-5	-	TGTGCCAGCCACACAGGGGTCCGGGGGAATCAGCCCCAGCATTTT	CASHTGVRGNQPQHF
TRBD2	TRBV5-4	17	TRBJ2-5	-	TGTGCCAGCAGCTTGGCCGTAGGCGGGAGTAGGGGAGAGACCCAGTACTTC	CASSLAVGGSRGETQYF
-	TRBV4-2	20	TRBJ2-2	-	TGTGCCAGCAGCCTGGAATCCCCACATCAGGGGGGTGGAAGAACCGGGGAGCTGTTTTTT	CASSLESPHQGGGRTGELFF
-	TRBV10-3	15	TRBJ1-1	-	TGTGCCATCACTTTGACCTTGGGAGGGAACACTGAAGCTTTCTTT	CAITLTLGGNTEAFF
-	TRBV19	14	TRBJ2-1	-	TGTGCCAGTAGCGACGGGGTTTCCTACAATGAGCAGTTCTTC	CASSDGVSYNEQFF
TRBD2	TRBV4-3	17	TRBJ2-1	-	TGCGCCAGCAGCCACCAAGCTGGGAGGGGAACCTACAATGAGCAGTTCTTC	CASSHQAGRGTYNEQFF
TRBD2	TRBV2	15	TRBJ2-3	once	TGTGCCAGCAGTTGGACTAGCGGAATCTCAGATACGCAGTATTTT	CASSWTSGISDTQYF
-	TRBV19	13	TRBJ1-1	-	TGTGCCAGTAGCGAGATTGAGAACACTGAAGCTTTCTTT	CASSEIENTEAFF
TRBD2	TRBV18	18	TRBJ2-5	-	TGTGCCAGCTCACCAGCTAGCGGGAGTGCCCGCCTACAAGAGACCCAGTACTTC	CASSPASGSARLQETQYF
-	TRBV18	15	TRBJ2-1	-	TGTGCCAGCTCATCGGGGACAGGAGCGGGGAATGAGCAGTTCTTC	CASSSGTGAGNEQFF
TRBD2	TRBV9	14	TRBJ2-5	-	TGTGCCAGCAGCTTACGTAGCGGGGAAGAGACCCAGTACTTC	CASSLRSGEETQYF
-	TRBV7-9	14	TRBJ2-3	-	TGTGCCAGCAGCTTGAACAGGGCACTCGATACGCAGTATTTT	CASSLNRALDTQYF
-	TRBV9	18	TRBJ2-1	once	TGTGCCAGCAGCGTAGAGGCTCGGGGGGCAGGGAAGATCAATGAGCAGTTCTTC	CASSVEARGAGKINEQFF
-	TRBV5-1	15	TRBJ2-5	-	TGCGCCAGCAGCTTGGGGCTAGCAGACAAAGAGACCCAGTACTTC	CASSLGLADKETQYF
-	TRBV18	14	TRBJ1-1	-	TGTGCCAGCTCACCAAGGCAGAGTGACTTGGGAGCTTTCTTT	CASSPRQSDLGAFF
TRBD1	TRBV15	15	TRBJ2-7	-	TGTGCCACCAGCACCCGGGACAGGGGGTCTTACGAGCAGTACTTC	CATSTRDRGSYEQYF
-	TRBV2	12	TRBJ2-1	-	TGTGCCAGTTCCACTAGCCTGAATGAGCAGTTCTTC	CASSTSLNEQFF
TRBD1	TRBV27	15	TRBJ1-1	-	TGTGCCAGCAGTCTCCGGACAGGGTTGAACACTGAAGCTTTCTTT	CASSLRTGLNTEAFF
TRBD1	TRBV7-2	17	TRBJ2-7	-	TGTGCCAGCAGTATCGAAACCCTGGGACAGGGCAACTACGAGCAGTACTTC	CASSIETLGQGNYEQYF
-	TRBV6-1	12	TRBJ2-1	-	TGTGCCAGCAGTTTGTCGGACAATGAGCAGTTCTTC	CASSLSDNEQFF
-	TRBV5-1	15	TRBJ2-5	-	TGCGCCAGCAGCTTGGGCGGCGGAGGGCTAGAGACCCAGTACTTC	CASSLGGGGLETQYF
TRBD2	TRBV7-2	18	TRBJ2-7	-	TGTGCCAGCAGCCATCGTATGCCTAGCGGGAGGGGATCCTACGAGCAGTACTTC	CASSHRMPSGRGSYEQYF
-	TRBV10-3	14	TRBJ2-7	-	TGTGCCATCAGAGCGGGTCCAAGCTCCTACGAGCAGTACTTC	CAIRAGPSSYEQYF